A single sample is the source of the 3 T cell receptor beta chains below, sequenced in a study of regulatory T cells in long-lasting Graves disease. Time point noted: newly diagnosed GD, antithyroid drugs for less than 3 months. PBMC-extracted RNA yielded the TCR library. CDR3-region Arm-PCR and iRepertoire HTBI primers produced the TCR beta libraries. Via MiXCR, TCRdb re-called the multiplex PCR reads, giving one row per CDR3 protein. Of roughly 520,000 distinct CDR3 sequences in the sample, about 12% were seen once. These sequences were also reported in another study, on T cells in Graves' hyperthyroidism and ophthalmopathy.

The source was peripheral blood mononuclear cells (PBMCs), collected at new diagnosis, from a patient treated with antithyroid drugs. These receptors all come from a woman between 25 and 40 years old with Graves disease.

This clonotype was counted ten times or more. The rearrangement links TRBV7-7 to TRBJ2-7; D possibly corresponds to TRBD1 (6 bases). Deletions cut 4 bases from V and 6 bases from J, with 16 bases between. This CDR3 has 14 amino acids. Germline V gene sequence: CDR1 SSHAT, CDR2 FNYEAQ (reference sequence). The CDR3 nucleotides are TGTGCCAGCAGCTCATCCCATTTACAGGGCGAGCAGTACTTC. As protein: CASSSSHLQGEQYF. The entire variable domain, with the rest obtained from reference TRBV7-7 and TRBJ2-7, is as follows: GAGVSQSPRYKVTKRGQDVTLRCDPISSHATLYWYQQALGQGPEFLTYFNYEAQPDKSGLPSDRFSAERPEGSISTLTIQRTEQRDSAMYRCASSSSHLQGEQYFGPGTRLTVT.

In its sample, this clonotype was seen many times. The chain has TRBV12-5 and TRBJ2-3; 12 positions agree with TRBD1. This CDR3 region has 17 residues. Germline CDR1 is LGHNT and CDR2 is FRNRAP. With 7 bases clipped from V and 4 bases from J, the junction kept 12 bases outside the gene matches. The CDR3 nucleotides are TGTGCTAGTGCCGCGGGACAGGGGGCAGAATATGCAGATACGCAGTATTTT. It translates to CASAAGQGAEYADTQYF.

This clonotype was counted ten times or more. This chain uses TRBV10-2 with TRBJ2-7, with D tentatively TRBD1 (5 bases). The CDR3 is made up of 11 amino acids. Trimming pared 8 bases from V and 4 bases from J, leaving 9 bases between. CDR1 and CDR2 from the germline V gene are WSHSY and SAAADI. The DNA for the CDR3 is TGCGCCAGCTTACAGGCGTACGAGCAGTACTTC. As protein: CASLQAYEQYF.